This entry describes one T cell receptor beta chain. This clonotype came up a few times. Its recognized antigen is unknown. It has no much larger one-base neighbor in the sample; base qualities were not kept. The sample's time point label, in plain terms: pre-sensitization, week 0. Taken with the paper, the label for treatment or condition translates to: therapeutic diphenylcyclopropenone sensitization with weekly scalp DPC. At every patch-test visit, the blood draw took place before the patch test was put on. Patients were eligible if aged 18 to 70, diagnosed with alopecia and judged suitable for DPC therapy, and pregnant patients were excluded. Total RNA was isolated from unfractionated whole blood collected in Tempus Blood RNA tubes. The data were obtained in a study of human T cells and chemical hapten exposure (TCRdb year 2021). About the full investigation: For sensitization, 2% DPC in acetone was applied to an approximately 2 cm by approximately 2 cm area of upper inner arm skin. Patch testing on the upper back used Finn chambers containing 0.01% DPC, with scoring done after 6 days according to International Contact Dermatitis Research Group standards. Throughout the study period of 20 to 25 weeks, patients also received therapeutic DPC doses to the scalp every week. Libraries were pooled for sequencing, and per-sample TCR yields varied mainly because of small differences in library volumes within the pool. The mostly female patient cohort included alopecia areata with under or over 50% scalp involvement, alopecia totalis and alopecia universalis. For TCR sequencing, blood came from 25 to 35 alopecia patients at anywhere from one to four time points (pre-sensitization, 2, 6 and 24 weeks). Blood samples were taken from patients before sensitization (week 0) and then at 2, 6 and about 24 weeks after DPC sensitization. In alopecia patients, the study followed how the peripheral blood TCR repertoire changed in vivo over primary and secondary sensitization to diphenylcyclopropenone (DPC), a hapten. Broader findings and caveats from the paper: No change with DPC sensitization was found in the number of TCRs above 1 in 1000 frequency, and no evidence of global repertoire structure alterations was found. Repeated subsampling changed both the strength of the expansion versus patch-test correlation and the threshold at which the correlation became significant. Compared with pre-sensitization or healthy control sets, expanded TCRs formed significantly more large CDR3 similarity clusters, which is consistent with antigen-driven responses. The number of PT1 expanded TCRs positively correlated with patch test score, significant at thresholds 8, 16 and 32 but not 4. Because every patient had alopecia, a presumed autoimmune disease, the patients' immune response might differ from that of healthy individuals.

Trimming removed 6 bases from V and 6 bases from J; the gene matches leave 9 bases unexplained. The germline V gene supplies CDR1 SNHLY and CDR2 FYNNEI. The CDR3 spans 16 residues, from the cysteine through the phenylalanine. Left in the record is the CDR3 DNA by itself, 48 bases read in frame from the first base. The library was produced with RACE. Sequencing was performed on a NextSeq 500. Library preparation attached unique molecular identifiers to individual cDNA molecules for quantitative, reproducible TCR counting. For every blood RNA sample, sequencing covered both the TCR alpha and TCR beta chains. The study's processing was this. A median of roughly 99,000 TCRs per sample was observed, with a range of about 20,000 to 690,600. V, J and CDR3 annotation of the TCR reads was performed with the Decombinator software suite. Every sample was subsampled to the same number of TCRs (28,000) for the PS versus PT1 abundance plots. Expanded TCRs were defined as absent before sensitization and observed at least eight times at the 2-week time point. Using fastp at Q25 and MiXCR, TCRdb reprocessed the public reads and kept productive beta chains. Entries that share a CDR3 protein sequence are merged under the most common genes and DNA. In this record, the V and J calls reflect TCRdb's handling and not the investigators' own analysis. The table for this sample lists tens of thousands of distinct CDR3 sequences; roughly 11% of them were counted only once. Clones ranked in the top ten supply approximately 5.5% of the sample.

The material sequenced was whole blood, taken in connection with sensitization to the hapten diphenylcyclopropenone (DPC). The sequence was collected from a woman in her fifties or sixties with alopecia areata. Some clones in this sample may be carry-over from other donors' samples. The V and J genes are TRBV2 and TRBJ2-2; 11 bases in the middle match TRBD2. For the CDR3, the sequence is CASSSTSGGRPGELFF. At the DNA level, the sequence is TGTGCCAGCAGCTCCACTAGCGGGGGCCGTCCCGGGGAGCTGTTTTTT. With the rest looked up from the reference TRBV2 and TRBJ2-2 genes rather than sequenced, the full variable domain is EPEVTQTPSHQVTQMGQEVILRCVPISNHLYFYWYRQILGQKVEFLVSFYNNEISEKSEIFDDQFSVERPDGSNFTLKIRSTKLEDSAMYFCASSSTSGGRPGELFFGEGSRLTVL.